The entry that follows covers one TCR beta chain sequence. Clones were read by immunoSEQ multiplex PCR, and TCRdb kept only the in-frame ones, dropping some. The table has 260,000 or so clones, about four fifths seen once. Germline lookup yields CDR1 MDHEN and CDR2 SYDVKM. The CDR3 runs 14 residues. Trimming took 4 bases from V and 2 from J, leaving 11 bases between them. This entry is derived from a study of control samples from healthy donors and cancer patients. The source is a woman aged 55-69 years with lung cancer. The chain has TRBV28 and TRBJ1-1; a possible D gene is TRBD1 (5 bases). The sequenced sample was PBMCs. The CDR3 sequence is CASSSQRGNTEAFF. For the CDR3, the DNA is TGTGCCAGCAGTTCGCAACGGGGCAACACTGAAGCTTTCTTT.